This TCR beta chain appears in the sequencing data of a study of CD8 T cells in Susac syndrome (dated 2019 in TCRdb). Regarding the study in general: Of the Susac syndrome patients who were sequenced, more than five had clinically active disease and fewer than ten were in clinical remission. Susac syndrome patients were therapy-naive, on corticosteroids (some also receiving IVIg), or on IVIg alone at blood withdrawal. Whether CD8+ T cell activation and differentiation in Susac syndrome was antigen driven was tested using repertoire sequencing.

Overall study outcomes, separate from this receptor: The TCR sequencing and HLA analysis was acknowledged to have included a relatively small number of individuals. In the CD4+ T cell repertoire of Susac syndrome patients, clonal expansion was not detected.

High-throughput TCR beta sequencing profiled peripheral blood CD8+ and CD4+ T cells from healthy donors, Susac syndrome patients and multiple sclerosis patients. The Susac syndrome patients fulfilled recently defined diagnostic criteria for either definite or probable disease. Bulk CD8+ and CD4+ T cells were purified by magnetic negative isolation, while CD8+ TEMRA cells were enriched using FACS. Blood was collected in EDTA tubes and processed within 24 hours, with PBMCs isolated through density gradient centrifugation. PBMCs intended for TCR sequencing were cryopreserved in liquid nitrogen and thawed later in a water bath at 37 degrees C. Purity of sorted or isolated CD4+, CD8+ and CD8+ TEMRA cells was at least 90%. RNA was extracted using the RNeasy kit, and about 0.5 to 1 ug of the RNA was reverse transcribed with random hexamers. TCR beta CDR3 regions were amplified with the immunoSEQ multiplex PCR assay covering 54 Vbeta and 13 Jbeta segments. Bias from PCR amplification was corrected by using a synthetic template baseline for primer optimization and for computational correction. The original pipeline was this. Reads were annotated to V, D and J genes according to IMGT and were analyzed with immunoSEQ Analyzer, with only productive sequences retained. Clonality was computed as one minus Shannon entropy normalized by log2 of the number of productive unique sequences. Public and private clones were assessed among the 100 most prevalent clones of each patient and control. Clones were defined as Susac-specific if absent from the healthy and MS cohorts, from 1052 published viral clones and from other ImmuneACCESS disease sequences. Through fastp at Q25 and MiXCR, TCRdb rebuilt clones from the public reads, retaining in-frame beta chains. Duplicate CDR3 protein sequences are folded into a single record with the most common DNA and genes. Here the V and J calls rest on TCRdb's processing, not on the authors' analysis. The sample table records about 94,000 distinct CDR3 sequences; around 94% of these occur just once. Clones ranked in the top ten supply about 0.29% of the sample.

Note on this clonotype: No antigen is known for it. No much larger clone exists at a distance of one base, and base qualities are not known.

Per the germline V gene, KGHSH is the CDR1 and LQKENI is the CDR2. A distance of 15 bases separates the germline ends of V and J, which lose 2 bases and 2 bases respectively. The CDR3 starts with the cysteine, ends with the phenylalanine, and has 16 residues. The kept DNA is CDR3 alone, 48 bases in frame from the first base. The receptor chain draws on TRBV18 and TRBJ1-1, and TRBD1 may be the D gene, going by 5 matching bases. Sequenced input: CD4+ T cells from PBMCs. This receptor was identified in a human donor with Susac syndrome. CDR3 protein: CASSPEGTVINTEAFF. The nucleotide sequence is TGTGCCAGCTCACCAGAGGGGACGGTAATTAACACTGAAGCTTTCTTT.